The rows below give T cell receptor beta chains drawn from one sample of a study of graft-versus-host responses after intestinal transplantation. Produced via immunoSEQ multiplex PCR; TCRdb's table is partial and in-frame only. The table shows 35,000 to 50,000 clones, with roughly 96% occurring only once. These TCRs' antigens remain unknown. The sample was unstimulated CD8+ T cells sorted from spleen or lymph node cells, taken before transplant. Every receptor here comes from a human donor who was the organ donor for an intestinal transplant. Each CDR3 is given with its conserved first and last residue.

v_call	j_call	cdr3_aa
TRBV4-1	TRBJ2-7	CASSQDPLGGLLDYEQYF
TRBV6-1	TRBJ2-3	CASSDRRLLTDTQYF
TRBV7-8	TRBJ2-1	CASSLPGSSYNEQFF
TRBV7-6	TRBJ1-1	CASSALTHRGEAFF
TRBV20-1	TRBJ2-2	CSAWYTGELFF
TRBV11-2	TRBJ2-5	CASSPTGPAQETQYF
TRBV6-6	TRBJ1-1	CASSYDLGAAEAFF
TRBV5-4	TRBJ1-2	CASSSATGIYGYTF
TRBV9	TRBJ2-5	CASSPWEQETQYF
TRBV7-9	TRBJ1-2	CASSLEPYGYTF
TRBV2	TRBJ1-1	CARNKNTEAFF
TRBV6-5	TRBJ1-2	CASSRPREEDYGYTF
TRBV27	TRBJ1-2	CASSPFGQVVNYGYTF
TRBV5-5	TRBJ1-3	CASSAYSGPGNTIYF
TRBV4-1	TRBJ1-2	CASSLPGDFYGYTF
TRBV6-5	TRBJ1-3	CASSSRDSSGNTIYF
TRBV7-2	TRBJ1-2	CASSLLGYGYTF
TRBV7-3	TRBJ2-5	CASSSHGTGGFRETQYF
TRBV11-3	TRBJ2-5	CASSLTVQETQYF
TRBV5-1	TRBJ1-5	CASSLAGYSNQPQHF
TRBV7-9	TRBJ1-4	CASSRKPWTGNEKLFF
TRBV6-5	TRBJ2-7	CASSYGTEAYEQYF
TRBV27	TRBJ2-6	CASSLTGDGTGANVLTF
TRBV30	TRBJ1-2	CAWSGGQLYGYTF
TRBV30	TRBJ2-3	CAWNDGVTSTDTQYF
TRBV11-3	TRBJ2-7	CASSGTTRYEQYF
TRBV4-2	TRBJ1-1	CASSQDSPNTEAFF
TRBV5-6	TRBJ1-1	CASSPRNYRGWNTEAFF
TRBV30	TRBJ2-7	CAWSQGQGHEQYF
TRBV6-6	TRBJ2-3	CASSYPGLGGPDTQYF
TRBV2	TRBJ1-4	CASSDGRWVFF
TRBV4-1	TRBJ2-7	CASSQGEAVPSYEQYF
TRBV4-1	TRBJ2-1	CASSQDSGGGQFF
TRBV28	TRBJ2-3	CASRWTSGGPLLPTDTQYF
TRBV5-5	TRBJ2-7	CASSLGYEQYF
TRBV7-6	TRBJ1-2	CASSLGGGADYGYTF
TRBV4-3	TRBJ1-1	CASSQAAATEAFF
TRBV28	TRBJ1-5	CASNGDRQPQHF
TRBV5-1	TRBJ2-1	CASTFGTGDNEQFF
TRBV9	TRBJ1-1	CASSVGGTEAFF
TRBV11-1	TRBJ2-7	CASSEDRGIPYEQYF
TRBV7-2	TRBJ2-3	CASSLWFSGGHTDTQYF
TRBV19	TRBJ2-7	CASSSLGEEYEQYF
TRBV6-1	TRBJ1-4	CASSDGTLNEKLFF